The 5 T cell receptor beta chains reported below all come from one sample, sequenced in a study of blood T cell repertoires in COVID-19. Some clones are missing from TCRdb's copy, which holds only in-frame ones; the method was immunoSEQ multiplex PCR. Seen here are about 74,000 clones, 80% to 90% observed once, and the top ten hold 29%. The material sequenced was peripheral blood. The source of these receptors is a woman older than 75 with active or convalescent COVID-19.

J is TRBJ2-7 and V is TRBV28, with 9 bases that match TRBD1. V lost 4 bases to trimming and J lost 7 bases; unmatched junction nucleotides: 8. There are 14 residues in the CDR3. The germline V gene has CDR1 MDHEN and CDR2 SYDVKM. The CDR3 region has the DNA TGTGCCAGCAGTTGGACAGGGGAAGTTGAGGAGCAGTACTTC. As protein: CASSWTGEVEEQYF. Complete variable domain (other parts from reference TRBV28 and TRBJ2-7): DVKVTQSSRYLVKRTGEKVFLECVQDMDHENMFWYRQDPGLGLRLIYFSYDVKMKEKGDIPEGYSVSREKKERFSLILESASTNQTSMYLCASSWTGEVEEQYFGPGTRLTVT.

The gene calls are TRBV7-8 and TRBJ2-7; either TRBD1 or TRBD2 may supply D (6 bases each). The V and J ends lost 8 bases and 2 bases respectively, with 16 bases between them. CDR3 length: 14 amino acids. Looked up from germline, CDR1 is SGHVS and CDR2 is FQNEAQ. The CDR3 DNA reads as TGTGCCAGCCGATTAGGGGGGCGTCCCTACGAGCAGTACTTC. It codes for CASRLGGRPYEQYF. Full variable domain (outside the CDR3, taken from reference TRBV7-8 and TRBJ2-7): GAGVSQSPRYKVAKRGQDVALRCDPISGHVSLFWYQQALGQGPEFLTYFQNEAQLDKSGLPSDRFFAERPEGSVSTLKIQRTQQEDSAVYLCASRLGGRPYEQYFGPGTRLTVT.

The rearrangement uses TRBV3-1 (or the pseudogene TRBV3-2) and TRBJ1-2; 8 bases line up with TRBD1. The germline V gene encodes CDR1 LGHDT and CDR2 YNNKEL (reference sequence). CDR3 length equals 14 residues. V lost 1 base, J lost 5 bases, and 3 bases stayed unmatched. The CDR3 sequence is CASSQATGGYGYTF. In DNA, the CDR3 is TGTGCCAGCAGCCAAGCCACAGGGGGGTATGGCTACACCTTC.

The rearrangement joins TRBV5-1 to TRBJ2-1, with D maybe TRBD2 (6 bases). Trimming stripped 4 bases from V and 8 bases from J, with 10 bases between. This CDR3 region has 12 residues. Germline V gene lookup returns CDR1 SGHRS and CDR2 YFSETQ. As DNA, the CDR3 is TGCGCCAGCAGCCTGGGACTCCATGAGCAGTTCTTC. This gives the protein CASSLGLHEQFF.

The chain uses TRBV6-2 or TRBV6-3 and TRBJ2-1; D ambiguous. Trimming pared 5 bases from V and 2 bases from J, leaving 16 bases between. CDR3 length: 16 residues. CDR1 MNHEY and CDR2 SVGEGT come from the germline V gene. For the CDR3, the DNA is TGTGCCAGCAGTGACCCATACCGGCGGACCTACAATGAGCAGTTCTTC. Translation: CASSDPYRRTYNEQFF.